Detailed here is one T cell receptor beta chain. Its target is not known. In the PCR, 60 Vbeta and 13 Jbeta primers were used. Only in-frame clones appear in the TCRdb table, and some are missing; sequencing was by immunoSEQ multiplex PCR. The sample consists of around 98,000 clones, 69% of them appearing once. This sample was included in a study of cytomegalovirus exposure and HLA in healthy donors. On the study more broadly: From donors who were HLA-typed, an early data release held 80 million or so unique TCRs.

V shed 4 bases and J 5 bases; nucleotides not matched to a gene: 5. Per germline, CDR1 SNHLY and CDR2 FYNNEI. The CDR3 extends over 14 amino acids. General study findings and limits: An analysis that came later showed most CMV-associated TCR beta chains appearing HLA-restricted. Overall, roughly 150 TCR beta chains were annotated as cytomegalovirus-associated.

The chain links TRBV2 to TRBJ2-4, with 7 nucleotides matching TRBD1. The receptor's source is a female donor in good health and CMV-seronegative. Material for sequencing was PBMCs. The CDR3 DNA reads TGTGCCAGCAGTGCAAGACAGGGTGAAAACATTCAGTACTTC. Translated, it gives CASSARQGENIQYF.